Below are 20 T cell receptor beta chains sequenced from a single sample in a study of blood T cell repertoires in COVID-19. Only in-frame clones appear in the TCRdb table, and some are missing; sequencing was by immunoSEQ multiplex PCR. The data contain under 300,000 clones, 70% to 90% of them singletons. The sequenced material came from peripheral blood. The receptors stem from a woman in her 70s with COVID-19, enrolled during active disease.

The rearrangement joins TRBV19 to TRBJ1-1, with TRBD1 matching 10 bases. The ends lost 2 bases at V and 6 bases at J; junction bases unmatched: 6. The CDR3 is 15 amino acids. In germline, CDR1 is LNHDA, CDR2 SQIVND (reference sequence). In DNA form, the CDR3 reads TGTGCCAGTAGTATATCCGACAGGGGGCTGCCTGAAGCTTTCTTT. Residues: CASSISDRGLPEAFF.

The rearrangement uses TRBV14 and TRBJ1-3, with D hard to call. This CDR3 is 15 amino acids long. The V end was cut by 1 base, the J end by 0 bases, with 7 bases between. CDR1 and CDR2 from the germline V gene are SGHDN and FVKESK. The CDR3, as DNA: TGTGCCAGCAGCCAAGGAGGATTCTCTGGAAACACCATATATTTT. Its protein is CASSQGGFSGNTIYF.

J is TRBJ1-2 and V is TRBV28; D is unresolved. V lost 2 bases to trimming and J lost 4 bases, with 17 bases between them. Looked up from germline, CDR1 is MDHEN and CDR2 is SYDVKM. The CDR3 loop spans 16 amino acids. CDR3 nucleotides: TGTGCCAGCAGTTTAAAGGGAGGTCTCACGCCCTATGGCTACACCTTC. It translates to CASSLKGGLTPYGYTF.

The chain employs TRBV2 and TRBJ2-5, with D possibly TRBD1 on 5 matching bases. V was pared by 7 bases and J by 4 bases, with 10 bases between. Germline CDR1 SNHLY, CDR2 FYNNEI. The CDR3 totals 12 residues. The CDR3 DNA is TGTGCCAGCAAGGGGCAAGGAGAGACCCAGTACTTC. This sequence encodes CASKGQGETQYF. The full variable domain, with the rest looked up from reference TRBV2 and TRBJ2-5, is EPEVTQTPSHQVTQMGQEVILRCVPISNHLYFYWYRQILGQKVEFLVSFYNNEISEKSEIFDDQFSVERPDGSNFTLKIRSTKLEDSAMYFCASKGQGETQYFGPGTRLLVL.

The J gene is TRBJ2-6, the V gene TRBV6-5; D is possibly TRBD1 (5 bases). This CDR3 contains 15 residues. CDR1 is MNHEY, CDR2 SVGAGI, per germline. Trimming stripped 3 bases from V and 2 bases from J, with 8 bases between. DNA for the CDR3: TGTGCCAGCAGTTATGGACAAACTGGGGCCAACGTCCTGACTTTC. It codes for CASSYGQTGANVLTF.

The chain couples TRBV7-9 to TRBJ2-1; possibly TRBD2 for D (6 bases). This CDR3 region has 14 residues. Germline values: CDR1 SEHNR, CDR2 FQNEAQ (reference sequence). Trimming cost V 3 bases and J 13 bases, with 19 bases left between them. CDR3 region: CASSFPGVRDFQFF. Written as DNA, the CDR3 is TGTGCCAGCAGCTTTCCGGGGGTTCGGGACTTCCAGTTCTTC.

This chain links TRBV4-3 with TRBJ2-1; perhaps TRBD1 as D (6 bases). Germline V gene data show CDR1 as LGHNA and CDR2 as YSLEER. The CDR3 spans 15 residues. The germline V and J ends were trimmed by 0 bases and 5 bases, with 11 bases remaining between them. The chain's CDR3 is CASSQEGAADNEQFF. Written as DNA, the CDR3 is TGCGCCAGCAGCCAAGAGGGGGCCGCGGACAATGAGCAGTTCTTC.

The V gene is TRBV5-1, the J gene TRBJ1-2; perhaps TRBD1 as D (6 bases). Germline assignment: CDR1 SGHRS and CDR2 YFSETQ. The CDR3 loop spans 19 amino acids. V was clipped by 0 bases and J by 7 bases, with 28 bases between them. This chain's CDR3 is CASSLANGEAGQRGRGYTF. For the CDR3, the DNA is TGCGCCAGCAGCTTGGCCAATGGGGAAGCGGGACAAAGGGGCCGTGGCTACACCTTC.

As DNA, the CDR3 is TGTGCCTGGAGTGACGCAGGGAGAAACACCATATATTTT. As protein: CAWSDAGRNTIYF. This chain uses TRBV30 with TRBJ1-3, with D possibly matching TRBD1 (5 bases). Per the germline V gene, CDR1 is GTSNPN and CDR2 is SVGIG (reference sequence). The CDR3 totals 13 residues. V was clipped by 1 base and J by 5 bases, with 9 bases between them.

The rearrangement uses TRBV28 and TRBJ1-1; D ambiguous. V dropped 3 bases and J dropped 1 base, with 12 bases sitting between them. This CDR3 has 15 residues. CDR1 and CDR2 (germline): MDHEN, SYDVKM. CDR3 region: CASSFLRGPNTEAFF. The DNA of the CDR3 is TGTGCCAGCAGTTTTCTGCGGGGTCCGAACACTGAAGCTTTCTTT. The whole variable domain, filled in from reference TRBV28 and TRBJ1-1, reads DVKVTQSSRYLVKRTGEKVFLECVQDMDHENMFWYRQDPGLGLRLIYFSYDVKMKEKGDIPEGYSVSREKKERFSLILESASTNQTSMYLCASSFLRGPNTEAFFGQGTRLTVV.

CDR3 DNA sequence: TGTGCCAGCAGCCAACCCGGACAGGGGGCATCTAATGAAAAACTGTTTTTT. As protein: CASSQPGQGASNEKLFF. V is TRBV4-2 and J is TRBJ1-4; 11 nucleotides align to TRBD1. Trimming cost V 2 bases and J 3 bases; bases outside gene matches: 5. CDR3 length equals 17 residues. Germline CDR1 and CDR2: LGHNA and YNFKEQ.

The V call is TRBV5-1, the J call TRBJ2-2; 9 bases line up with TRBD2. Trimming removed 4 bases from V and 5 bases from J; junction bases left unmatched: 6. The CDR3 consists of 15 residues. Germline V gene data show CDR1 as SGHRS and CDR2 as YFSETQ. CDR3 nucleotides: TGCGCCAGCAGCCAATTAGGACTAGCGACCGGGGAGCTGTTTTTT. Its translation: CASSQLGLATGELFF.

Only a few counts were recorded for this clone. The chain has TRBV5-6 and TRBJ1-3, with no clear D. CDR3 length equals 18 residues. Germline V gene lookup returns CDR1 SGHDT and CDR2 YYEEEE. The germline V and J ends were trimmed by 1 base and 0 bases, with 17 bases remaining between them. DNA of the CDR3: TGTGCCAGCAGCTTGCCAGGATCCGCCGAAAACTCTGGAAACACCATATATTTT. Translated: CASSLPGSAENSGNTIYF.

In this sample, this clone turned up once. The rearrangement links TRBV6-6 to TRBJ2-2; 14 bases are a match to TRBD2. The CDR3 is 16 residues long. Germline V gene lookup returns CDR1 MNHNY and CDR2 SVGAGI (reference sequence). Trimming removed 7 bases from V and 7 bases from J; junction bases left unmatched: 8. The CDR3 loop reads CASTRLAGGQGGELFF. Here the CDR3 DNA reads TGTGCCAGCACCAGACTAGCGGGGGGGCAGGGCGGGGAGCTGTTTTTT.

The gene calls are TRBV24-1 and TRBJ2-7; D is uncertain. CDR3 size: 14 residues. From germline, CDR1 is KGHDR and CDR2 SFDVKD. V shed 5 bases and J shed 1 base, with 11 bases lying between them. In nucleotides, the CDR3 is TGTGCCACCAGTGCGCCCGGAGAATCCTACGAGCAGTACTTC. It yields the protein CATSAPGESYEQYF.

The gene calls are TRBV24-1 and TRBJ1-5; 10 bases map to TRBD1. J was trimmed by 6 bases and V by 4 bases; bases with no gene match: 11. Germline loops: CDR1 KGHDR, CDR2 SFDVKD. CDR3 length equals 17 residues. The CDR3 loop is CATSDPRTGGKGQPQHF. CDR3 coding DNA: TGTGCCACCAGTGACCCTAGGACAGGGGGAAAGGGTCAGCCCCAGCATTTT.

V usage is TRBV30 and J usage is TRBJ1-1; 7 bases match TRBD1. Trimming took 5 bases from V and 2 from J; bases not matched to a gene: 5. Germline V gene sequence: CDR1 GTSNPN, CDR2 SVGIG (reference sequence). This CDR3 spans 13 amino acids. The CDR3 DNA reads TGTGCCTGGGGGGGACAGCTAAACACTGAAGCTTTCTTT. It specifies CAWGGQLNTEAFF.

The chain combines TRBV5-4 with TRBJ2-7; 7 nucleotides match TRBD1. The trim removed 2 bases at V and 6 bases at J, leaving 8 bases unmatched. Germline assignment: CDR1 SGHNT and CDR2 YYREEE (reference sequence). This CDR3 is 14 amino acids long. The CDR3 loop reads CASSLRDRGIEQYF. CDR3 sequence (DNA): TGTGCCAGCAGCTTACGGGACAGAGGCATCGAGCAGTACTTC.

This clone was recorded once. V is TRBV5-4 and J is TRBJ1-2; 8 bases are shared with TRBD1. Germline V gene data show CDR1 as SGHNT and CDR2 as YYREEE (reference sequence). The CDR3 is 15 amino acids. After removal of 2 bases from V and 5 bases from J, the junction contained 8 bases not matched to a gene. This CDR3 is CASSLPTTGDYGYTF. The CDR3 coding sequence is TGTGCCAGCAGCTTACCTACGACAGGGGATTATGGCTACACCTTC.

The chain joins TRBV6-6 to TRBJ1-5, with a possible D match to TRBD1 (6 bases). The CDR3 length is 14 residues. In germline, CDR1 is MNHNY, CDR2 SVGAGI (reference sequence). V was pared by 6 bases and J by 1 base, with 10 bases between. CDR3 coding DNA: TGTGCCAGCAGCCCACAGGGAAGCAATCAGCCCCAGCATTTT. Translating gives CASSPQGSNQPQHF.